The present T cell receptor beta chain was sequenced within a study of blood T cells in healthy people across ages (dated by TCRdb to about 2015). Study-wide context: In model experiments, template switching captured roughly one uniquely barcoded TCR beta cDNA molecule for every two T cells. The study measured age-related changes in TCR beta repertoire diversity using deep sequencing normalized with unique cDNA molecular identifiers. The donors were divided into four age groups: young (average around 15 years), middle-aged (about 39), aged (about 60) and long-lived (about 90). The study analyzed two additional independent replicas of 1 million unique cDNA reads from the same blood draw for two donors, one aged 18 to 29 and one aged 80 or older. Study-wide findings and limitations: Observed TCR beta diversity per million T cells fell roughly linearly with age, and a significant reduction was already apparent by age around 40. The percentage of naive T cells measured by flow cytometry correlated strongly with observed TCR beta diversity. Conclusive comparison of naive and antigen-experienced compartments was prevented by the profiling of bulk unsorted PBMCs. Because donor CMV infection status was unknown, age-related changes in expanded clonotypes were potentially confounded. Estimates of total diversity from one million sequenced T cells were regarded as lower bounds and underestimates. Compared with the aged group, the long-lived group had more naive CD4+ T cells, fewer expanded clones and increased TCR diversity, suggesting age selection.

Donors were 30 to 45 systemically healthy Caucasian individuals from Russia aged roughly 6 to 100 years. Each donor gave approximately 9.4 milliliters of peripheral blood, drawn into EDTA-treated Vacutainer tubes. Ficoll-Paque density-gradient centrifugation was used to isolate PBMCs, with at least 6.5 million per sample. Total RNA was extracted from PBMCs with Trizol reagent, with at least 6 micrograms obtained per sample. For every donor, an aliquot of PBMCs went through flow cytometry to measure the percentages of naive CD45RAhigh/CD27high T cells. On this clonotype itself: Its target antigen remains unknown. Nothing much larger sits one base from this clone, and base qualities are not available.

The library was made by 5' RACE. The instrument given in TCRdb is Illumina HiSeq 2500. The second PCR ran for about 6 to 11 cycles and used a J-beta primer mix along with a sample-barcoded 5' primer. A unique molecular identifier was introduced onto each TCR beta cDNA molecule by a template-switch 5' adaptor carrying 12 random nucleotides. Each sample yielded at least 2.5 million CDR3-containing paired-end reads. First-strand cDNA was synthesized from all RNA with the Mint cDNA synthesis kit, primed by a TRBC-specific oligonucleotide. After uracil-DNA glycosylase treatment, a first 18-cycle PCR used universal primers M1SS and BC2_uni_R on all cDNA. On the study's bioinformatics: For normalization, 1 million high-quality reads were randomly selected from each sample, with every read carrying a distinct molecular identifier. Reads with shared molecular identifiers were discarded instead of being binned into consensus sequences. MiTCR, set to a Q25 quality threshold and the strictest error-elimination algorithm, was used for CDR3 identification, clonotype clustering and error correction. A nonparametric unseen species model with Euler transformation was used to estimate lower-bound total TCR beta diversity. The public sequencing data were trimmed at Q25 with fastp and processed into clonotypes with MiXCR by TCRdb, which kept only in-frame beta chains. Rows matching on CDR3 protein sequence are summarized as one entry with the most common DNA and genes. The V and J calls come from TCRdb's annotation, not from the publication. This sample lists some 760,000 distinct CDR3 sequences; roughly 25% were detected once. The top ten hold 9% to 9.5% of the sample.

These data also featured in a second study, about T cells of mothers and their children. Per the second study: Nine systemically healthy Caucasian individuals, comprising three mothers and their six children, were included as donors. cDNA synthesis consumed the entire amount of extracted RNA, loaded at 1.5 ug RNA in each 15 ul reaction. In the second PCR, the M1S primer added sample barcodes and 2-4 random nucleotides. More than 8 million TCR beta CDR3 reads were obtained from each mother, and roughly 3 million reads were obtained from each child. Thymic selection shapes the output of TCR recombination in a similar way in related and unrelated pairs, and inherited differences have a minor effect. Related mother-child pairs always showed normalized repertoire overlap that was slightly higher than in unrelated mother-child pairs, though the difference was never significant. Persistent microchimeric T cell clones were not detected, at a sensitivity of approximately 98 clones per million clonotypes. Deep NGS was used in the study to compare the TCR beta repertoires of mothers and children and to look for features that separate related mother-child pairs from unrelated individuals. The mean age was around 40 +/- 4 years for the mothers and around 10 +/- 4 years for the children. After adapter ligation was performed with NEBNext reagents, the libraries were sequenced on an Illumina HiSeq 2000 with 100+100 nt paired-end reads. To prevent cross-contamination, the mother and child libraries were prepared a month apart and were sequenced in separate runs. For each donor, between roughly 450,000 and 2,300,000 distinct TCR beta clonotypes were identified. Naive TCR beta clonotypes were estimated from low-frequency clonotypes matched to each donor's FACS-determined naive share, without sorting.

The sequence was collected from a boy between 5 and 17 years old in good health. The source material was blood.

The DNA sequence follows: TGTGCCAGCAGCGAGACTCCCTGGGAGACCCAGTACTTC. Translated, it gives CASSETPWETQYF. The chain is assembled from TRBV9 and TRBJ2-5, with the identity of the D gene unclear. The germline V gene encodes CDR1 SGDLS and CDR2 YYNGEE. V sheds 3 bases and J sheds 5 bases, leaving 11 bases between their ends. Spanning cysteine to phenylalanine, the CDR3 consists of 13 amino acids. The read is trimmed to its CDR3 DNA, 39 bases read in frame from base 1.